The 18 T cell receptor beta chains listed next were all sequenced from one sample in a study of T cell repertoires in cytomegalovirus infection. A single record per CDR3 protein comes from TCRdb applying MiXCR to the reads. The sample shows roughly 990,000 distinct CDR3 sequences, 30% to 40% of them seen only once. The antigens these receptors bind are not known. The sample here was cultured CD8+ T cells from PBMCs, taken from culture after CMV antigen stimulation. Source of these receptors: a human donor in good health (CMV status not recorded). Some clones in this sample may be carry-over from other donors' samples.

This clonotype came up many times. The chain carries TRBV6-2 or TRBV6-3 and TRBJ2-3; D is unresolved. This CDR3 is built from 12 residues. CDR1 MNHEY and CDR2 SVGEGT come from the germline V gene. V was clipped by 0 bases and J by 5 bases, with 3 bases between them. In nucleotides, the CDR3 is TGTGCCAGCAGTTACTCGCGAGATACGCAGTATTTT. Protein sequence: CASSYSRDTQYF.

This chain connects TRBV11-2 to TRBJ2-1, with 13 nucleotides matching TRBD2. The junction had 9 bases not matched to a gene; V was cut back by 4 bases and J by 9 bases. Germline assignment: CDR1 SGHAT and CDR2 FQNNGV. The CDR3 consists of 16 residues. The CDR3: CASSSSGLAGRGEQFF. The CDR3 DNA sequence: TGTGCCAGCAGCTCCTCGGGACTAGCGGGGAGGGGTGAGCAGTTCTTC.

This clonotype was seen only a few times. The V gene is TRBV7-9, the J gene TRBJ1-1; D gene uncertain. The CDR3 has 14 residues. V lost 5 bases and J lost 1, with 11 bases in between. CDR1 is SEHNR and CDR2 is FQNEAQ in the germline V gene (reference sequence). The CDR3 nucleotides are TGTGCCAGCAGCCCCTACCCAAGGAACACTGAAGCTTTCTTT. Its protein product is CASSPYPRNTEAFF.

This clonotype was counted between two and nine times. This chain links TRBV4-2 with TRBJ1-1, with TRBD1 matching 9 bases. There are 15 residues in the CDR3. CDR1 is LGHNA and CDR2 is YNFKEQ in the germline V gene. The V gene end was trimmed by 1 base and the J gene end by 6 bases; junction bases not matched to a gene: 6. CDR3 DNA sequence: TGTGCCAGCAGCCAAGTGCGAACAGGGGGCGCTGAAGCTTTCTTT. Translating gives CASSQVRTGGAEAFF.

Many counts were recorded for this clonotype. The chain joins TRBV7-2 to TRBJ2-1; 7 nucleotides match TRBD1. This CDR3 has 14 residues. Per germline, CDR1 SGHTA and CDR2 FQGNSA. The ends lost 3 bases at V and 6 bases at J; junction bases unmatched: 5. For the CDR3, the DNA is TGTGCCAGCAGCTTTAAGGGGGCGGGCAATGAGCAGTTCTTC. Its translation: CASSFKGAGNEQFF.

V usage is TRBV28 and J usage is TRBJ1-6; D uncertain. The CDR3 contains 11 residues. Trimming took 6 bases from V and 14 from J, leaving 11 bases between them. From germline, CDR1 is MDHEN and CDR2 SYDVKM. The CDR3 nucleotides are TGTGCCAGCAGGCACAGTGGATCCCTCCACTTT. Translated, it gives CASRHSGSLHF.

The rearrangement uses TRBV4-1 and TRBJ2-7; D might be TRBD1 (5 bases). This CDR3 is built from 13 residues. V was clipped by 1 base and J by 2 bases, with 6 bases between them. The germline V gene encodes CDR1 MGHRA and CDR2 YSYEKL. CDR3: CASSQAGTYEQYF. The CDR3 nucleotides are TGCGCCAGCAGCCAAGCAGGGACCTACGAGCAGTACTTC.

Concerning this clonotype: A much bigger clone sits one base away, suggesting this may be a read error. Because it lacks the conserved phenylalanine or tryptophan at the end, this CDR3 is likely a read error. CDR3 region: CASSLVDGHQETQYY. CDR3 DNA sequence: TGTGCCAGCAGCTTAGTAGACGGCCACCAAGAGACCCAGTACTAC. The chain carries TRBV7-2 and TRBJ2-5; D is uncertain. Germline-derived CDR1 and CDR2 are SGHTA and FQGNSA. The CDR3 is made up of 15 amino acids. Deletions cut 1 base from V and 0 bases from J, with 9 bases between.

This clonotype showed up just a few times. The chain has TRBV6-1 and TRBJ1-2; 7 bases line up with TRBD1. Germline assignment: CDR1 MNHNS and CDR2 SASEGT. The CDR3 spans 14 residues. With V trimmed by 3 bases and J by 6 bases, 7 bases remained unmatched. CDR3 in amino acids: CASSDDGTADGYTF. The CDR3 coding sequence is TGTGCCAGCAGTGATGACGGGACAGCAGATGGCTACACCTTC.

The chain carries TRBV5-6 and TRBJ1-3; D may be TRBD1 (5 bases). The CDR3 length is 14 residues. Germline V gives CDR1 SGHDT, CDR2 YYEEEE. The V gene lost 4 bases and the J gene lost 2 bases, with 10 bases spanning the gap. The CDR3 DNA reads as TGTGCCAGCAGCCACCAGGGACCTGGAAACACCATATATTTT. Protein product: CASSHQGPGNTIYF.

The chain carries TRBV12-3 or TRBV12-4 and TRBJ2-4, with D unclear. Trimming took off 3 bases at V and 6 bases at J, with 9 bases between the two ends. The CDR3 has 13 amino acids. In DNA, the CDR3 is TGTGCCAGCAGTTTGGGCAGGTCAAACATTCAGTACTTC. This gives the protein CASSLGRSNIQYF.

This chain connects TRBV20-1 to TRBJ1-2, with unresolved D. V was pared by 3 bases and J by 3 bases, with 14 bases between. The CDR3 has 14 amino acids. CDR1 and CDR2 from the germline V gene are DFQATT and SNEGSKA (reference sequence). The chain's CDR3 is CSASPTWVDYGYTF. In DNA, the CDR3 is TGCAGTGCTAGCCCCACATGGGTAGACTATGGCTACACCTTC.

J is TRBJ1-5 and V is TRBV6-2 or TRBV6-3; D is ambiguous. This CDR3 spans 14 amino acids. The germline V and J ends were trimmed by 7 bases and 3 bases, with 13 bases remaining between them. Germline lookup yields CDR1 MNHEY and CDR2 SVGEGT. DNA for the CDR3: TGTGCCAGCAATCGACGGGCCTACAATCAGCCCCAGCATTTT. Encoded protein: CASNRRAYNQPQHF.

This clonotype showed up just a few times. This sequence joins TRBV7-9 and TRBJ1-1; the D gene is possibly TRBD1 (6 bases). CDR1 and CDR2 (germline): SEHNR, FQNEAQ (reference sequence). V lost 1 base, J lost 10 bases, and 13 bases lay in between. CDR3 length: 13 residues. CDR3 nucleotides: TGTGCCAGCAGCTTAGAGGGGGGTCCCTCAGCTTTCTTT. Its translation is CASSLEGGPSAFF.

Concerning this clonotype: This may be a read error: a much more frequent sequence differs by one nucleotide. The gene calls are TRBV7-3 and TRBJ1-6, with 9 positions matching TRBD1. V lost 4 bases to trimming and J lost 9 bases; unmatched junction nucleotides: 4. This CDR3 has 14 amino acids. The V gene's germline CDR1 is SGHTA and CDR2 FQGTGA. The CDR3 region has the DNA TGTGCCAGCAGCTCGGGACAGGGAAGTTCACCCCTCCACTTT. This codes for CASSSGQGSSPLHF.

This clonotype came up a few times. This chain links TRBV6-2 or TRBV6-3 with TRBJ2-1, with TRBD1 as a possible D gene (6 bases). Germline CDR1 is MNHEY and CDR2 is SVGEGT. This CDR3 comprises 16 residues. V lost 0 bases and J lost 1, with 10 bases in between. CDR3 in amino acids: CASSYSTGKSYNEQFF. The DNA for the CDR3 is TGTGCCAGCAGTTACTCTACAGGGAAATCCTACAATGAGCAGTTCTTC.

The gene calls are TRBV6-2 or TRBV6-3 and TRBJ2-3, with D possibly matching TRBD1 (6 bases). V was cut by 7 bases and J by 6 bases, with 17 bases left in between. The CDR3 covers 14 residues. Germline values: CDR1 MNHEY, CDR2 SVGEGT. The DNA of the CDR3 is TGTGCCAGCACCGAGAGGGATAGGGGGGATACGCAGTATTTT. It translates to CASTERDRGDTQYF.

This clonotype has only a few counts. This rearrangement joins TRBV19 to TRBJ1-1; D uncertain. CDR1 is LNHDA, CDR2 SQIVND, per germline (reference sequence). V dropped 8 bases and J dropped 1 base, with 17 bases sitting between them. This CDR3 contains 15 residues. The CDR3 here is CASLRARDRNTEAFF. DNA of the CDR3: TGTGCCAGTCTTAGGGCTAGGGATCGGAACACTGAAGCTTTCTTT.